This TCR beta chain stems from a study of lymphopenia after photon versus proton radiotherapy (dated 2019 in TCRdb). The study in broad terms: Photon and proton radiation therapy were compared by the study for their immunological effects in patients with gastrointestinal tumors who developed high-grade lymphopenia. The goal of the study was to characterize the differences between the two radiation modalities in how they affect the immune system. The 15 to 25 patients in the cohort had gastrointestinal tumors, were treated with either photon or proton therapy, and subsequently developed lymphopenia. What the research found in general, with its limitations: The authors looked at the survival association only in patients who died, and they framed better survival with proton therapy as a possibility rather than a demonstrated result. Once the lymphocyte count had reached its nadir, the repertoires of photon-treated patients showed oligoclonal expansion, particularly of CD8+ Temra cells, and this expansion drove the decline in diversity. During treatment, patients who received proton therapy stayed relatively stable, whereas patients who received photon therapy lost naive T cells and TCR diversity and gained effector/memory populations. Across the cohort, among patients who died, a greater drop in TCR diversity after the nadir was inversely correlated with overall survival time.

Its CDR3 holds 19 amino acids, cysteine through phenylalanine. The entry retains the CDR3 DNA only, 57 bases that are in frame from base 1. The trim is 2 bases for V and 7 bases for J, with a gap of 27 bases between the germline ends. Based on the germline V gene (reference sequence), the CDR1 and CDR2 sequences are LNHNV and YYDKDF. About this clone itself: Its specific antigen is unknown. Base qualities were left out, and no much larger clone turns up one base away.

The library was made by the immunoSEQ multiplex PCR assay. Alongside multiparametric flow cytometry, deep sequencing of rearranged TCR beta loci was used to profile the T cell repertoires. TCRdb obtained this table from immuneACCESS and retained in-frame rearrangements with V and J assigned. These tables miss some clones; where compared with another copy, unresolved V genes account for less than half of the shortfall, and the remainder is unexplained. For this sample there are about 33,000 clones; about 90% appear just once. 5.5% to 7.5% of the sample belongs to the ten largest clones. The sample consisted of peripheral blood, taken from a patient treated with photon-based radiotherapy. The chain links TRBV15 with TRBJ1-5, and the D gene may be TRBD1, 5 bases matching. This receptor was obtained from a woman aged 45-65 years with pancreatic cancer. The nucleotides are TGTGCCACCAGCAGACCCCAGGGCGCCAAGACAGAGCCCCGGCAGCCCCAGCATTTT. The resulting protein is CATSRPQGAKTEPRQPQHF.